This T cell receptor beta chain was recorded in a study of early T cells in non-severe SARS-CoV-2 infection. For this clonotype: Its antigen is as yet unknown.

A single record per CDR3 protein comes from TCRdb applying MiXCR to the 5' RACE reads. Of tens of thousands of distinct CDR3 sequences listed, roughly 12% are singletons. The V and J ends lost 2 bases and 4 bases, in that order; junction bases with no gene match: 8. Germline V gene sequence: CDR1 SGHVS, CDR2 FQNEAQ. The CDR3 runs to 17 residues. Study outcomes and limitations: A preference for anti-spike CD8 responses marked VDJdb matching, which missed private and CD4 specificities.

Input material: whole blood. The chain employs TRBV7-8 and TRBJ1-2; 12 positions match TRBD1. The TCR comes from an adult who was a healthcare worker with PCR-confirmed SARS-CoV-2 infection or an uninfected control (not recorded which). CDR3 sequence: CASSLIPGTGGVYGYTF. The CDR3 DNA is TGTGCCAGCAGCTTAATCCCCGGGACAGGGGGCGTCTATGGCTACACCTTC. Full variable domain (remainder filled in from reference TRBV7-8 and TRBJ1-2): GAGVSQSPRYKVAKRGQDVALRCDPISGHVSLFWYQQALGQGPEFLTYFQNEAQLDKSGLPSDRFFAERPEGSVSTLKIQRTQQEDSAVYLCASSLIPGTGGVYGYTFGSGTRLTVV.